This record concerns one TCR beta chain sequence. Losses at the gene ends were 3 bases for V and 4 bases for J; bases not matched to a gene: 6. Germline values: CDR1 SGHAT, CDR2 FQNNGV. The length of the CDR3 is 15 residues. The data belong to a study of shared clonotypes between healthy human individuals. Measured with immunoSEQ multiplex PCR; TCRdb has only the in-frame clones, and not every one. The data contain a few hundred thousand clones, 65% to 70% of them singletons. This clonotype originated in a man aged 25 to 40 in good health. The sample consisted of memory CD4+ T cells sorted from blood. Subset meaning: CD45RA-negative fraction. The chain combines TRBV11-2 with TRBJ2-5; 9 bases agree with TRBD1. This CDR3 reads CASSLAGTGLETQYF. In DNA form, the CDR3 reads TGTGCCAGCAGCTTGGCCGGGACAGGGTTAGAGACCCAGTACTTC.